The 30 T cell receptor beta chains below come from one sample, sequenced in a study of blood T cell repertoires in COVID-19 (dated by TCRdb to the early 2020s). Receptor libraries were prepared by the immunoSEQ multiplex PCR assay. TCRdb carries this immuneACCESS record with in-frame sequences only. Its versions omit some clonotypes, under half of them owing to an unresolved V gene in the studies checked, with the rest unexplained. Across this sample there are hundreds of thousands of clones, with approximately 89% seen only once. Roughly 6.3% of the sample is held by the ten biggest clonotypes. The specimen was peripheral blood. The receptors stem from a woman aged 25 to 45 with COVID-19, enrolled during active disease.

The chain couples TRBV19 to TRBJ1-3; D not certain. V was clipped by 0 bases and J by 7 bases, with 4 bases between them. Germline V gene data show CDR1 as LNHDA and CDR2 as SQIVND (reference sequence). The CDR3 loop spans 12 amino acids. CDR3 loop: CASSIDSNTIYF. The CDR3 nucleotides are TGTGCCAGTAGTATAGACTCCAACACCATATATTTT.

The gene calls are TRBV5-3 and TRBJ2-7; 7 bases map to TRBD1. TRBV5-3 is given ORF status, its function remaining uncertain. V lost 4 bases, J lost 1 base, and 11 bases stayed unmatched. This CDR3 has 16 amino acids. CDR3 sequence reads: CARSTYRGVSSYEQYF. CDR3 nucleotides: TGTGCCAGAAGCACGTACAGGGGAGTGTCGTCCTACGAGCAGTACTTC.

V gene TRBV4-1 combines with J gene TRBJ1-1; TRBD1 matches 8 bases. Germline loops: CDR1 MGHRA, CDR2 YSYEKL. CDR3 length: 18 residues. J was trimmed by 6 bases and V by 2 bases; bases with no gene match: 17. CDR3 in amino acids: CASSQRGGAGTGQPEAFF. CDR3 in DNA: TGCGCCAGCAGCCAAAGGGGGGGCGCCGGGACAGGTCAACCTGAAGCTTTCTTT.

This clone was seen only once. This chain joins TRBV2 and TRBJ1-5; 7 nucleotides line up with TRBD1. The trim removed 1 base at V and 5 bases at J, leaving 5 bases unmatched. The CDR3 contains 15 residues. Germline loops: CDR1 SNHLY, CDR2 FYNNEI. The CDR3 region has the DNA TGTGCCAGCAGTGAAGACAGGGGCAGTTATCAGCCCCAGCATTTT. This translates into CASSEDRGSYQPQHF.

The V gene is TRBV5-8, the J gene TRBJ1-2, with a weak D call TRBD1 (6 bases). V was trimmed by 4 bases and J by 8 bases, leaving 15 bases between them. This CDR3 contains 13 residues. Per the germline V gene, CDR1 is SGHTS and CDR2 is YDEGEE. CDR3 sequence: CASSPQGFGGYTF. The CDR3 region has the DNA TGTGCCAGCAGCCCCCAGGGGTTTGGGGGCTACACCTTC.

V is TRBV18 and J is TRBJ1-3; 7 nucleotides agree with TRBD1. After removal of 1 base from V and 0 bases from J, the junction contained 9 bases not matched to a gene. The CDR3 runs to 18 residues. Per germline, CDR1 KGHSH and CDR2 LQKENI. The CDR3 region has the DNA TGTGCCAGCTCACCACGACATACAGGGGCCAGCTCTGGAAACACCATATATTTT. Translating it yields CASSPRHTGASSGNTIYF.

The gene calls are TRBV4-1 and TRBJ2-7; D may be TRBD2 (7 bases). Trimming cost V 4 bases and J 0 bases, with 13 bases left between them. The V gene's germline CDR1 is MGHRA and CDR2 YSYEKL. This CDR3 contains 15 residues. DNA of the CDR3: TGCGCCAGCAGCCTAAGGGGGGGCCCCTCCTACGAGCAGTACTTC. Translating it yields CASSLRGGPSYEQYF.

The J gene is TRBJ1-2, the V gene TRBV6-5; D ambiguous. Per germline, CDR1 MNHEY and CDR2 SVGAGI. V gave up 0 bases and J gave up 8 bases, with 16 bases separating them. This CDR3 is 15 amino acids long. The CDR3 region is CASSYSGVGRWGYTF. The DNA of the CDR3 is TGTGCCAGCAGTTACTCGGGCGTAGGCCGGTGGGGCTACACCTTC.

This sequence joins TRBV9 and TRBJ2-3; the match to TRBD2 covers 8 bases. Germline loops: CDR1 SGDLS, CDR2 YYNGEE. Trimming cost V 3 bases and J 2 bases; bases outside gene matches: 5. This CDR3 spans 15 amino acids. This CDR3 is CASSEVAGFTDTQYF. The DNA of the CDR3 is TGTGCCAGCAGCGAGGTAGCGGGGTTCACAGATACGCAGTATTTT.

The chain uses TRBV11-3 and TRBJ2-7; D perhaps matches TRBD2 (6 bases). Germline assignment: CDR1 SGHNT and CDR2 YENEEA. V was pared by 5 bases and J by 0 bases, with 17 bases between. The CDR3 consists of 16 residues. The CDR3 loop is CASSPAGSGTSYEQYV. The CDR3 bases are TGTGCCAGCAGCCCCGCGGGTAGCGGAACCTCCTACGAGCAGTACGTC.

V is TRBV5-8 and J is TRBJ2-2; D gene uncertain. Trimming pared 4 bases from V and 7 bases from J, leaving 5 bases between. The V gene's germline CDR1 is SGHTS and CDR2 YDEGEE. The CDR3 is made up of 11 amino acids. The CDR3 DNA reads TGTGCCAGCAGCCCCGGCGGGGAGCTGTTTTTT. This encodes CASSPGGELFF.

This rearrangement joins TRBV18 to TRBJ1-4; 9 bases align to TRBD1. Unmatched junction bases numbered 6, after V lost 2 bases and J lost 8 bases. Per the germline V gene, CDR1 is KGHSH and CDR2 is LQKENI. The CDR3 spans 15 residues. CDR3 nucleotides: TGTGCCAGCTCACCAAGTGGGACAGGGTACGAAAAACTGTTTTTT. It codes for CASSPSGTGYEKLFF.

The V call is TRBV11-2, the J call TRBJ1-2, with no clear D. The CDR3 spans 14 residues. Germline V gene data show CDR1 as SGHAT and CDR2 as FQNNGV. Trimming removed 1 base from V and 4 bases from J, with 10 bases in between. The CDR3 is CASSLGGRFYGYTF. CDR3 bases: TGTGCCAGCAGCTTAGGAGGGAGGTTCTATGGCTACACCTTC.

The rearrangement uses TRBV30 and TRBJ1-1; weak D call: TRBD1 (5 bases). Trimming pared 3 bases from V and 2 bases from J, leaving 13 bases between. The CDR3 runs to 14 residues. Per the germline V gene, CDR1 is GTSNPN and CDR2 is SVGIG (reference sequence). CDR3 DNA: TGTGCCTGGAGCCGGACACTCAGTAACACTGAAGCTTTCTTT. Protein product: CAWSRTLSNTEAFF. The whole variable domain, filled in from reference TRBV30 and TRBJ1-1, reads SQTIHQWPATLVQPVGSPLSLECTVEGTSNPNLYWYRQAAGRGLQLLFYSVGIGQISSEVPQNLSASRPQDRQFILSSKKLLLSDSGFYLCAWSRTLSNTEAFFGQGTRLTVV.

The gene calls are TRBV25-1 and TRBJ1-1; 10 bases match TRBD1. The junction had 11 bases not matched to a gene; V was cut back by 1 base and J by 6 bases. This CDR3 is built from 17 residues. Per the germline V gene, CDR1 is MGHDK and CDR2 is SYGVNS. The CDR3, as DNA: TGTGCCAGCAGTGAATTTGGGTGGACAGGGGGTATTGCTGAAGCTTTCTTT. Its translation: CASSEFGWTGGIAEAFF.

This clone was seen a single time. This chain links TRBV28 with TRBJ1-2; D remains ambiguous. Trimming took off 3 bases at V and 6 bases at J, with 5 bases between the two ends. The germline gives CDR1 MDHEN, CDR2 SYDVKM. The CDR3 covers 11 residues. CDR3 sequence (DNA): TGTGCCAGCAGTTTTAGAGATGGCTACACCTTC. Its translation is CASSFRDGYTF.

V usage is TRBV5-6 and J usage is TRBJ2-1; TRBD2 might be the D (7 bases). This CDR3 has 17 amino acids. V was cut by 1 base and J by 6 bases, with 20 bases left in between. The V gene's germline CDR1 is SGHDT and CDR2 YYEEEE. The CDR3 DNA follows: TGTGCCAGCAGCTTGTTGGTGGTCCTCGGGGGGCGCAATGAGCAGTTCTTC. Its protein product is CASSLLVVLGGRNEQFF. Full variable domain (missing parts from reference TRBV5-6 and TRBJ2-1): DAGVTQSPTHLIKTRGQQVTLRCSPKSGHDTVSWYQQALGQGPQFIFQYYEEEERQRGNFPDRFSGHQFPNYSSELNVNALLLGDSALYLCASSLLVVLGGRNEQFFGPGTRLTVL.

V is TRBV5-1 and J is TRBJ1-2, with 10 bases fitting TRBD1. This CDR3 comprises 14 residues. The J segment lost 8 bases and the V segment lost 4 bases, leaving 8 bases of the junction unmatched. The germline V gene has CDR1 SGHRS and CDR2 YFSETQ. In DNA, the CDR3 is TGCGCCAGCAGCGTGACAGGGGGCGCTCGGGGCTACACCTTC. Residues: CASSVTGGARGYTF.

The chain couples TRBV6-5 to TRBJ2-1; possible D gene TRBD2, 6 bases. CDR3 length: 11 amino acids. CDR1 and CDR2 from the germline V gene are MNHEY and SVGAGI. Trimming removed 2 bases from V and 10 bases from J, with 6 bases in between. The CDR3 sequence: CASSYGGEQFF. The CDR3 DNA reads TGTGCCAGCAGTTACGGGGGGGAGCAGTTCTTC.

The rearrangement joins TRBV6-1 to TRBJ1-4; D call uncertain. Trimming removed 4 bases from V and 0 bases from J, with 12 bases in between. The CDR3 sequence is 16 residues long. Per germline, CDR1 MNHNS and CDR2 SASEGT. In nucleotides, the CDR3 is TGTGCCAGCAGTGGGGCCGGAATTACAACTAATGAAAAACTGTTTTTT. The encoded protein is CASSGAGITTNEKLFF.

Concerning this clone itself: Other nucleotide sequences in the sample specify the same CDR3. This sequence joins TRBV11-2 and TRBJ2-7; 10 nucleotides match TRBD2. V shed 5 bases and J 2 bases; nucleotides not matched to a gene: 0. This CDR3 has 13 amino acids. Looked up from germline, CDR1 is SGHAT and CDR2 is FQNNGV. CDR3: CASSLAGAYEQYF. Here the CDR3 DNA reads TGTGCCAGCAGCCTAGCGGGGGCCTACGAGCAGTACTTC.

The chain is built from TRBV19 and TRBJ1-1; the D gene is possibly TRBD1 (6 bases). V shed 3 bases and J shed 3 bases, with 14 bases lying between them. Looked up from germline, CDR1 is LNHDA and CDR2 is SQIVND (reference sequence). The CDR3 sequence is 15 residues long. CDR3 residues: CASSMRGRWDTEAFF. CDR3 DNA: TGTGCCAGTAGTATGCGGGGGCGGTGGGACACTGAAGCTTTCTTT.

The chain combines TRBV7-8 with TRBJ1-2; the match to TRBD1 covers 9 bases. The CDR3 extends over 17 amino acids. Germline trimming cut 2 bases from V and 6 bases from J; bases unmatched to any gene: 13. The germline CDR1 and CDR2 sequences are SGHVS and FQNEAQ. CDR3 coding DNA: TGTGCCAGCAGCTTAAGATTCCCCGGGACAGGGCTAAATGGCTACACCTTC. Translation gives CASSLRFPGTGLNGYTF.

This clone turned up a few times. CDR3 sequence: CASSYLAFTDTQYF. The CDR3 region has the DNA TGTGCCAGCAGTTACCTAGCGTTCACAGATACGCAGTATTTT. The chain has TRBV6-2 or TRBV6-3 and TRBJ2-3; D may be TRBD2 (6 bases). V was cut by 2 bases and J by 2 bases, with 8 bases left in between. Per germline, CDR1 MNHEY and CDR2 SVGEGT. This CDR3 contains 14 residues.

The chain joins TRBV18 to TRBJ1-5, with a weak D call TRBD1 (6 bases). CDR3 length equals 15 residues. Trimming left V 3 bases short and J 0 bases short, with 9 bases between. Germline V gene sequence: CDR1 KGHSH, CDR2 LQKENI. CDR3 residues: CASSPDRYSNQPQHF. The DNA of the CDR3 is TGTGCCAGCTCACCTGACAGGTATAGCAATCAGCCCCAGCATTTT.

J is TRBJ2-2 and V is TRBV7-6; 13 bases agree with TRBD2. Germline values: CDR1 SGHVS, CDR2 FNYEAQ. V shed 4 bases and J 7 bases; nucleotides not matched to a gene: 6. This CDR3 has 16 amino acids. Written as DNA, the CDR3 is TGTGCCAGCAGCTCGAGACTAGCGGGGGGTGGCGGGGAGCTGTTTTTT. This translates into CASSSRLAGGGGELFF. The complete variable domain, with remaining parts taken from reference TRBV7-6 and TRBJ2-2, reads GAGVSQSPRYKVTKRGQDVALRCDPISGHVSLYWYRQALGQGPEFLTYFNYEAQQDKSGLPNDRFSAERPEGSISTLTIQRTEQRDSAMYRCASSSRLAGGGGELFFGEGSRLTVL.

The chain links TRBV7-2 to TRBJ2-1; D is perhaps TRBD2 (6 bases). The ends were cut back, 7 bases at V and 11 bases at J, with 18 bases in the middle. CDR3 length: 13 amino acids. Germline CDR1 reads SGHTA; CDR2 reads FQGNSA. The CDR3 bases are TGTGCCAGCACCCAGAGCACGGAGGGTAAGCAGTTCTTC. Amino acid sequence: CASTQSTEGKQFF.

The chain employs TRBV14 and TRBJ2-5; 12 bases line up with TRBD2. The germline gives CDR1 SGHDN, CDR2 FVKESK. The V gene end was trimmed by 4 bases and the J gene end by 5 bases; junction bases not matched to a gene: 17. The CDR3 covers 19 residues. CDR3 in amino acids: CASSPSTSGSNGVLETQYF. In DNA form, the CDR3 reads TGTGCCAGCAGCCCCTCGACTAGCGGGAGTAATGGGGTGCTGGAGACCCAGTACTTC. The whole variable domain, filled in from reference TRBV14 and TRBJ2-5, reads EAGVTQFPSHSVIEKGQTVTLRCDPISGHDNLYWYRRVMGKEIKFLLHFVKESKQDESGMPNNRFLAERTGGTYSTLKVQPAELEDSGVYFCASSPSTSGSNGVLETQYFGPGTRLLVL.

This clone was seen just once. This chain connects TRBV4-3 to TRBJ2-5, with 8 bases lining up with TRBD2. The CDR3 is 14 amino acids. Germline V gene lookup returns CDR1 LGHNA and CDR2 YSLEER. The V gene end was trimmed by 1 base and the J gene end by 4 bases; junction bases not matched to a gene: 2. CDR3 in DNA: TGCGCCAGCAGCCAAGGGAGCGGGGGAGAGACCCAGTACTTC. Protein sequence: CASSQGSGGETQYF.

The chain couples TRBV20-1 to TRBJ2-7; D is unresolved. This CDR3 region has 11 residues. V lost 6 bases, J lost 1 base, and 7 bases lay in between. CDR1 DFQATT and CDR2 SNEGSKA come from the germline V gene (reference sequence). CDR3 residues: CSAHSSYEQYF. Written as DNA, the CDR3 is TGCAGTGCGCACAGTTCCTACGAGCAGTACTTC.